Listed below are T cell receptor beta chains from one sample, sequenced in a study of Graves' ophthalmopathy and Graves' hyperthyroidism. One entry per CDR3 protein results from TCRdb running MiXCR on the multiplex PCR reads. Among more than 550,000 distinct CDR3 sequences listed, roughly 39% were seen once. Sample: peripheral blood. The origin of the receptors is an adult man with Graves' ophthalmopathy. The CDR3 runs from the conserved cysteine through the conserved F or W. The D gene is left open where the match is weak. Clone size, where shown, is once, few, many, or a class for clones that have expanded.

TRBJ2-2	-	TRBV5-1	-	TGCGCGGACACCGGGGAGCTGTTTTTT	CADTGELFF
TRBJ1-4	-	TRBV5-1	many	TGCGCCAGCAGCTTGGGGGGTGCAGCGCGCCTCGGAAAACTGTTTTTT	CASSLGGAARLGKLFF
TRBJ2-1	TRBD1	TRBV29-1	-	TGCAGCGGGTGGACAGGGTCCGATGAGCAGTTCTTC	CSGWTGSDEQFF
TRBJ1-1	-	TRBV7-6	many	TGTGCCAGCAGCTTAGCGCTCGGAGGGATGAACACTGAAGCTTTCTTT	CASSLALGGMNTEAFF
TRBJ1-1	-	TRBV3-1	few	TGTGCCAGCAGCCAGAGCCGCGGGGGGGTGACTGAAGCTTTCTTT	CASSQSRGGVTEAFF
TRBJ2-2	TRBD1	TRBV6-2/TRBV6-3	-	TGTGCCAGCAACACAGGGGACGGGGAGCTGTTTTTT	CASNTGDGELFF
TRBJ1-1	-	TRBV27	-	TGTGCCAGCAGTGTTACCAGGGGGAACACTGAAGCTTTCTTT	CASSVTRGNTEAFF
TRBJ2-5	-	TRBV3-1	-	TGTGCCAGCAGCCAAGGGTTGGGCGGACAGACCCAGTACTTC	CASSQGLGGQTQYF
TRBJ1-1	-	TRBV9	few	TGTGCCAGCTCACCCCGCAGTGGCGGCGGGCACACTGAAGCTTTCTTT	CASSPRSGGGHTEAFF
TRBJ2-5	TRBD2	TRBV7-8	few	TGTGCCAGCAGCCATGGACTAGCGGGAGGCTTACAAGAGACCCAGTACTTC	CASSHGLAGGLQETQYF
TRBJ1-6	TRBD1	TRBV2	many	TGTGCCAGCAGTTTTCCGACAGGGAGGTATAATTCACCCCTCCACTTT	CASSFPTGRYNSPLHF
TRBJ1-2	-	TRBV4-1	many	TGTGCCAGCAGCCAAGGGCAGGGAAGCTATGGCTACACCTTC	CASSQGQGSYGYTF
TRBJ1-1	-	TRBV29-1	many	TGCAGCGTTGCGTTACGGGAGGGGACTGAAGCTTTCTTT	CSVALREGTEAFF
TRBJ1-2	-	TRBV19	many	TGTGCCAGCATCGCGCCGGGCAGCCCTGAGTATAGTGGCTACACCTTC	CASIAPGSPEYSGYTF
TRBJ1-2	TRBD1	TRBV5-8	few	TGTGCCAGCAGGAGGACAGGGGCTTGGGACTACACCTTC	CASRRTGAWDYTF
TRBJ2-3	TRBD2	TRBV15	many	TGTGCCACCAGCAGACGACTAGCAAATACGCAGTATTTT	CATSRRLANTQYF
TRBJ2-7	TRBD1	TRBV7-2	few	TGTGCCAGCAGCCAGGGAACAGGGGAATCCTACGAGCAGTACTTC	CASSQGTGESYEQYF
TRBJ1-1	-	TRBV6-5	many	TGTGCCATCACCCTTCAGAAGGCAGGCCTGAACACTGAAGCTTTCTTT	CAITLQKAGLNTEAFF
TRBJ2-5	-	TRBV20-1	many	TGCAGTGCCAGTACGGGGGTGGTGGAGACCCAGTACTTC	CSASTGVVETQYF
TRBJ2-5	-	TRBV9	-	TGTGCCAGCAGCGACCCTAAGCCTCCGCTTCAAGAGACCCAGTACTTC	CASSDPKPPLQETQYF
TRBJ2-7	-	TRBV19	many	TGTGCCCGATCCTACGAGCAGTACTTC	CARSYEQYF
TRBJ1-2	-	TRBV10-3	-	TGTGCCACCGGACTAGCTATCACCTTC	CATGLAITF
TRBJ2-7	TRBD2	TRBV10-3	many	TGTGCCATTTCGCTAGCGGGAGTCTCGTACGAGCAGTACTTC	CAISLAGVSYEQYF
TRBJ2-7	TRBD2	TRBV29-1	-	TGCAGCATCGGGACTAGCGACAACTACGAGCAGTACTTC	CSIGTSDNYEQYF
TRBJ2-7	-	TRBV7-9	few	TGTGCCAGCAGCTTGGGTCTCGAAACACAGCTGGCCGAGCAGTACTTC	CASSLGLETQLAEQYF
TRBJ2-6	TRBD2	TRBV2	-	TGTGCCAGCAGCTTAGGAGGCGGGAGGGCCTACGTCCTGACTTTC	CASSLGGGRAYVLTF
TRBJ1-3	-	TRBV19	few	TGTGCCAGTATCCGGGGGTCGGGACACCCCTCTGGAAACACCATATATTTT	CASIRGSGHPSGNTIYF
TRBJ2-7	-	TRBV12-3/TRBV12-4	few	TGTGCCAGCAGTTTAGAGGAGAGGGTTAGCGAGCAGTACTTC	CASSLEERVSEQYF
TRBJ1-2	-	TRBV5-4	many	TGTGCCAGTCCTGGGGAGGAGGGGGTCATCGGCTACACCTTC	CASPGEEGVIGYTF
TRBJ1-3	TRBD1	TRBV7-9	-	TGTGCCAGCAGCCCCGCAGGACAGGGAGCCGGAAACACCATATATTTT	CASSPAGQGAGNTIYF
TRBJ1-6	-	TRBV12-3/TRBV12-4	few	TGTGCCAGCAGCCCAGACCCATATAATTCACCCCTCCACTTT	CASSPDPYNSPLHF